These 20 T cell receptor beta chains share one sample of origin, sequenced in a study of radiation and T cells in renal cell carcinoma. Time point described: blood 4 weeks post-SBRT, at nephrectomy. As for treatment: 15 Gy SBRT to primary tumor, nephrectomy 4 weeks later. The table came from immunoSEQ multiplex PCR; TCRdb's copy has only in-frame clones and leaves some out. The table lists 130,000 to 150,000 clones, 70% to 90% of them singletons. The sequencing here drew on blood, taken from a patient whose treatment included radiotherapy and nephrectomy. These receptor sequences come from a woman between 45 and 60 years old with renal cell carcinoma.

The gene calls are TRBV21-1 and TRBJ2-5; the table names TRBD2, a call not compared with the DNA. TRBV21-1 is marked as a pseudogene. The CDR3 is 13 residues long. This CDR3 is CASRGLVRKTQYF. Here the CDR3 DNA reads TGTGCCAGCAGGGGACTAGTACGGAAGACCCAGTACTTC.

The chain links TRBV5-4 to TRBJ1-1; 7 nucleotides match TRBD1. CDR1 SGHNT and CDR2 YYREEE come from the germline V gene (reference sequence). V was pared by 5 bases and J by 3 bases, with 7 bases of the junction left unmatched. The CDR3 spans 14 residues. The CDR3 coding sequence is TGTGCCAGCAGTTCCGGACAGGCCGACACTGAAGCTTTCTTT. It is translated as CASSSGQADTEAFF.

The rearrangement links TRBV29-1 to TRBJ2-5; the D is unclear. This CDR3 comprises 12 residues. Germline-derived CDR1 and CDR2 are SQVTM and ANQGSEA. Trimming cost V 6 bases and J 1 base, with 9 bases left between them. In DNA, the CDR3 is TGCAGCGTGGAGCGCTTCCAAGAGACCCAGTACTTC. Its translation is CSVERFQETQYF.

The chain uses TRBV18 and TRBJ2-3, with TRBD2 as a possible D gene (5 bases). Germline V lookup: CDR1 KGHSH, CDR2 LQKENI. The V end lost 1 base, the J end lost 3 bases, and 14 bases lay between the germline ends. CDR3 size: 16 residues. The CDR3, as DNA: TGTGCCAGCTCACCACGGTCGAGCGGCGAAACAGATACGCAGTATTTT. This sequence encodes CASSPRSSGETDTQYF.

The chain's CDR3 is CASSPSRDRGFSYNEQFF. The CDR3 DNA reads as TGTGCCAGTAGCCCGAGCCGGGACAGGGGATTTTCCTACAATGAGCAGTTCTTC. V gene TRBV19 combines with J gene TRBJ2-1, with 10 positions matching TRBD1. With 6 bases clipped from V and 1 base from J, the junction kept 12 bases outside the gene matches. This CDR3 comprises 18 residues. CDR1 is LNHDA, CDR2 SQIVND, per germline (reference sequence).

The chain has TRBV6-4 and TRBJ2-1; 11 bases match TRBD2. V lost 6 bases and J lost 9; bases outside the gene matches: 10. Germline V gives CDR1 MRHNA, CDR2 SNTAGT. The CDR3 loop spans 15 amino acids. CDR3 sequence: CASRTSGGPAGEQFF. The CDR3 nucleotides are TGTGCCAGCAGAACTAGCGGGGGACCCGCGGGTGAGCAGTTCTTC.

The rearrangement links TRBV7-2 to TRBJ2-5, with D possibly TRBD2 on 5 matching bases. Germline CDR1 is SGHTA and CDR2 is FQGNSA. This CDR3 contains 13 residues. V was cut by 5 bases and J by 4 bases, with 11 bases left in between. In DNA, the CDR3 is TGTGCCAGCAGCCTCGGAGGTAGAGAGACCCAGTACTTC. Translation: CASSLGGRETQYF.

This chain links TRBV7-8 with TRBJ2-7, with 9 bases lining up with TRBD2. The V gene's germline CDR1 is SGHVS and CDR2 FQNEAQ. This CDR3 is 16 amino acids long. Trimming removed 0 bases from V and 3 bases from J; junction bases left unmatched: 6. DNA of the CDR3: TGTGCCAGCAGCTTAGCAGGGGGAGCGGGAGGCTACGAGCAGTACTTC. Translated, it gives CASSLAGGAGGYEQYF.

The chain recombines TRBV7-8 with TRBJ2-1; TRBD2 is a possible D gene (6 bases). Trimming left V 1 base short and J 6 bases short, with 16 bases between. CDR1 is SGHVS, CDR2 FQNEAQ, per germline. The CDR3 loop spans 16 amino acids. The CDR3 sequence is CASSLGRKLALNEQFF. The CDR3 DNA sequence: TGTGCCAGCAGCTTAGGCCGGAAACTAGCCCTCAATGAGCAGTTCTTC.

This clone was found once. The rearrangement joins TRBV7-2 to TRBJ2-5; weak D call: TRBD2 (6 bases). Germline V gene data show CDR1 as SGHTA and CDR2 as FQGNSA. The CDR3 is 14 amino acids. V was pared by 1 base and J by 3 bases, with 9 bases between. As DNA, the CDR3 is TGTGCCAGCAGCTTAGGACTAGAAGAAGAGACCCAGTACTTC. Translation gives CASSLGLEEETQYF.

The CDR3 loop is CASSFPRRGLSTNEKLFF. CDR3 coding DNA: TGTGCCAGCAGCTTTCCCCGACGGGGTTTATCAACTAATGAAAAACTGTTTTTT. The chain links TRBV7-8 to TRBJ1-4, with D unresolved. There are 18 residues in the CDR3. V was shortened by 3 bases and J by 0 bases, with 17 bases between the two germline ends. Germline-derived CDR1 and CDR2 are SGHVS and FQNEAQ.

The rearrangement uses TRBV9 and TRBJ2-1; 8 nucleotides agree with TRBD2. The CDR3 sequence is 11 residues long. CDR1 and CDR2 from the germline V gene are SGDLS and YYNGEE. J gave up 14 bases and V 3 bases, and 4 bases lay outside the gene matches. CDR3 residues: CASSAGGAEFF. In DNA form, the CDR3 reads TGTGCCAGCAGCGCCGGGGGGGCGGAGTTCTTC.

The V and J genes are TRBV5-1 and TRBJ2-3; no clear D gene. The CDR3 covers 12 residues. With 3 bases removed from V and 6 bases from J, the gap between germline ends came to 8 bases. Germline V gene sequence: CDR1 SGHRS, CDR2 YFSETQ. The CDR3: CASSSGRDTQYF. CDR3 coding DNA: TGCGCCAGCAGCTCCGGACGTGATACGCAGTATTTT.

The chain is built from TRBV25-1 and TRBJ1-6, with D unclear. V was shortened by 3 bases and J by 0 bases, with 9 bases between the two germline ends. There are 16 residues in the CDR3. Germline CDR1 is MGHDK and CDR2 is SYGVNS. CDR3 bases: TGTGCCAGCAGTGATACGGCGAGCTCCTATAATTCACCCCTCCACTTT. Translation: CASSDTASSYNSPLHF. Variable domain in full (rest from reference TRBV25-1 and TRBJ1-6): EADIYQTPRYLVIGTGKKITLECSQTMGHDKMYWYQQDPGMELHLIHYSYGVNSTEKGDLSSESTVSRIRTEHFPLTLESARPSHTSQYLCASSDTASSYNSPLHFGNGTRLTVT.

This chain connects TRBV7-9 to TRBJ2-7; 10 nucleotides align to TRBD2. V dropped 5 bases and J dropped 4; count of bases not matched to a gene: 8. CDR1 and CDR2 (germline): SEHNR, FQNEAQ (reference sequence). This CDR3 is 15 amino acids long. CDR3 sequence: CASSRPGLAFYEQYF. The CDR3 DNA follows: TGTGCCAGCAGCCGTCCGGGACTAGCGTTTTACGAGCAGTACTTC.

The V call is TRBV29-1, the J call TRBJ2-7; the match to TRBD2 covers 8 bases. Unmatched junction bases numbered 17, after V lost 3 bases and J lost 10 bases. The CDR3 has 15 amino acids. Looked up from germline, CDR1 is SQVTM and CDR2 is ANQGSEA. CDR3 sequence: CSVDGGAGDDAKQYF. Here the CDR3 DNA reads TGCAGCGTTGACGGGGGGGCAGGGGATGATGCTAAACAGTACTTC.

This clone was found once. This CDR3 is CASIPTAGNTIYF. The CDR3 DNA sequence: TGTGCCAGCATCCCGACAGCTGGAAACACCATATATTTT. This chain connects TRBV6-4 to TRBJ1-3, with a tentative D call TRBD1 (5 bases). CDR3 length: 13 amino acids. Trimming pared 7 bases from V and 2 bases from J, leaving 9 bases between. Germline V CDR1 and CDR2: MRHNA, SNTAGT.

The V and J genes are TRBV25-1 and TRBJ2-1, with D possibly matching TRBD2 (5 bases). This CDR3 contains 17 residues. V lost 6 bases to trimming and J lost 6 bases, with 24 bases between them. CDR1 and CDR2 (germline): MGHDK, SYGVNS. CDR3 loop: CASSFHRGTGEGNEQFF. The CDR3, as DNA: TGTGCCAGCAGCTTTCATCGGGGTACGGGCGAGGGCAATGAGCAGTTCTTC.

This CDR3 reads CAIAPTGVSNQPQHF. The CDR3 region has the DNA TGTGCCATCGCCCCCACAGGGGTTAGCAATCAGCCCCAGCATTTT. The chain uses TRBV10-3 and TRBJ1-5, with 7 bases aligning to TRBD1. CDR3 size: 15 residues. Germline-derived CDR1 and CDR2 are ENHRY and SYGVKD. J gave up 0 bases and V 8 bases, and 7 bases lay outside the gene matches.

This clone was counted only a few times. This chain links TRBV28 with TRBJ1-1; no definite D call. Germline V gene lookup returns CDR1 MDHEN and CDR2 SYDVKM. The germline V and J ends were trimmed by 6 bases and 0 bases, with 2 bases remaining between them. The CDR3 is 11 amino acids. The CDR3 here is CASRLNTEAFF. The CDR3 coding sequence is TGTGCCAGCAGACTGAACACTGAAGCTTTCTTT.